The 29 T cell receptor beta chains below all came from one sample that was sequenced in a study of T cell responses to AZD1222 COVID-19 vaccine. Clones were read by immunoSEQ multiplex PCR, and TCRdb kept only the in-frame ones, dropping some. There are 140,000 to 150,000 clones in the sample; roughly 91% occur only once, and under 10% lies in the top ten. The sample here was peripheral blood, taken on day 0 of AZD1222 vaccination. The source is an adult in good health.

V and J are TRBV28 and TRBJ1-2; a weak D match, TRBD1 (5 bases). Germline CDR1 reads MDHEN; CDR2 reads SYDVKM. This CDR3 has 17 amino acids. With 4 bases removed from V and 7 bases from J, the gap between germline ends came to 25 bases. CDR3 sequence (DNA): TGTGCCAGCAGTTCCTATAGAGCTGGGGCATTAATCTCTGGCTACACCTTC. Translation: CASSSYRAGALISGYTF.

This clone was recorded only once. DNA for the CDR3: TGTGCCAGCAGTTCAATGGGGGCTGGTTACGAGCAGTACTTC. It codes for CASSSMGAGYEQYF. The chain employs TRBV6-6 and TRBJ2-7, with D possibly matching TRBD1 (6 bases). Trimming pared 4 bases from V and 4 bases from J, leaving 14 bases between. Germline V gene data show CDR1 as MNHNY and CDR2 as SVGAGI (reference sequence). CDR3 length equals 14 residues.

The chain recombines TRBV3-1 (or the pseudogene TRBV3-2) with TRBJ1-1; tentative D call: TRBD1 (6 bases). The CDR3 runs to 13 residues. Trimming took 5 bases from V and 6 from J, leaving 13 bases between them. Germline CDR1 LGHDT, CDR2 YNNKEL (reference sequence). CDR3 loop: CASSSYRDSEAFF. Written as DNA, the CDR3 is TGTGCCAGCAGCTCCTACAGGGATTCTGAAGCTTTCTTT.

The V gene is TRBV30, the J gene TRBJ1-1, with D possibly matching TRBD1 (5 bases). The length of the CDR3 is 14 residues. V was clipped by 3 bases and J by 1 base, with 12 bases between them. CDR1 is GTSNPN and CDR2 is SVGIG in the germline V gene (reference sequence). The CDR3 coding sequence is TGTGCCTGGAGCTGGGGACCTACGAACACTGAAGCTTTCTTT. Amino acid sequence: CAWSWGPTNTEAFF.

J is TRBJ1-1 and V is TRBV6-2 or TRBV6-3, with unresolved D. The V and J ends lost 0 bases and 0 bases respectively, with 5 bases between them. Germline CDR1 reads MNHEY; CDR2 reads SVGEGT. The CDR3 has 14 residues. CDR3 protein: CASSYSIMNTEAFF. CDR3 DNA: TGTGCCAGCAGTTACTCTATCATGAACACTGAAGCTTTCTTT.

The CDR3 nucleotides read TGCAGTGCTCGCCGCATGGAGACCCAGTACTTC. This sequence encodes CSARRMETQYF. This chain uses TRBV20-1 with TRBJ2-5; D gene unclear. The CDR3 runs 11 residues. V lost 5 bases, J lost 5 bases, and 9 bases lay in between. Germline assignment: CDR1 DFQATT and CDR2 SNEGSKA (reference sequence).

The chain carries TRBV13 and TRBJ2-1; D may be TRBD2 (6 bases). CDR3 length: 15 residues. Germline-derived CDR1 and CDR2 are PRHDT and FYEKMQ (reference sequence). The V and J ends lost 3 bases and 7 bases respectively, with 16 bases between them. Here the CDR3 reads CASSFTGTSKNEQFF. CDR3 DNA sequence: TGTGCCAGCAGCTTTACCGGGACTTCTAAAAATGAGCAGTTCTTC. Based on the CDR3 plus reference TRBV13 and TRBJ2-1, the full variable domain is AAGVIQSPRHLIKEKRETATLKCYPIPRHDTVYWYQQGPGQDPQFLISFYEKMQSDKGSIPDRFSAQQFSDYHSELNMSSLELGDSALYFCASSFTGTSKNEQFFGPGTRLTVL.

The chain joins TRBV4-1 to TRBJ2-5; a weak D match, TRBD1 (6 bases). Germline assignment: CDR1 MGHRA and CDR2 YSYEKL. This CDR3 is built from 15 residues. Trimming cost V 1 base and J 0 bases, with 9 bases left between them. CDR3 nucleotides: TGCGCCAGCAGCCAAGTACAGGGCTACCAAGAGACCCAGTACTTC. The encoded protein is CASSQVQGYQETQYF.

The V gene is TRBV10-3, the J gene TRBJ2-7; 8 bases align to TRBD1. CDR1 ENHRY and CDR2 SYGVKD come from the germline V gene. The CDR3 contains 12 residues. Trimming took 8 bases from V and 1 from J; bases not matched to a gene: 1. The CDR3: CAIGTGSYEQYF. As DNA, the CDR3 is TGTGCCATCGGGACAGGATCCTACGAGCAGTACTTC.

This chain connects TRBV4-3 to TRBJ1-4; no reliable D call. The CDR3 is 16 residues long. The V gene lost 0 bases and the J gene lost 0 bases, with 8 bases spanning the gap. Germline lookup yields CDR1 LGHNA and CDR2 YSLEER. CDR3 protein: CASSQDTPSTNEKLFF. The CDR3 region has the DNA TGCGCCAGCAGCCAAGACACCCCCTCAACTAATGAAAAACTGTTTTTT.

The CDR3 coding sequence is TGTGCCAGTAGTACCGGGACAGGGAACATGAACACTGAAGCTTTCTTT. Translation gives CASSTGTGNMNTEAFF. The V gene is TRBV19, the J gene TRBJ1-1, with 9 bases fitting TRBD1. This CDR3 contains 16 residues. The germline gives CDR1 LNHDA, CDR2 SQIVND (reference sequence). Trimming at V came to 4 bases and at J to 0 bases, leaving 6 bases not matched to a gene. Together with reference TRBV19 and TRBJ1-1, the CDR3 gives the full variable domain: DGGITQSPKYLFRKEGQNVTLSCEQNLNHDAMYWYRQDPGQGLRLIYYSQIVNDFQKGDIAEGYSVSREKKESFPLTVTSAQKNPTAFYLCASSTGTGNMNTEAFFGQGTRLTVV.

The chain couples TRBV27 to TRBJ2-7; 7 positions match TRBD1. Per germline, CDR1 MNHEY and CDR2 SMNVEV (reference sequence). The V segment lost 3 bases and the J segment 3 bases; nucleotides outside the gene matches: 2. This CDR3 contains 13 residues. CDR3 sequence (DNA): TGTGCCAGCAGTTTCAGACAGGGCTACGAGCAGTACTTC. Protein sequence: CASSFRQGYEQYF.

By proportion, this clone is medium-sized (0.01 to 0.1%). The V gene is TRBV11-2, the J gene TRBJ1-6, with D uncertain. Germline values: CDR1 SGHAT, CDR2 FQNNGV. There are 16 residues in the CDR3. Trimming took off 0 bases at V and 8 bases at J, with 14 bases between the two ends. The CDR3 DNA follows: TGTGCCAGCAGCTTAGATGACATAGGGCGAGATTCACCCCTCCACTTT. Its translation: CASSLDDIGRDSPLHF.

The J gene is TRBJ1-5, the V gene TRBV19, with D uncertain. CDR1 and CDR2 from the germline V gene are LNHDA and SQIVND (reference sequence). The CDR3 consists of 12 residues. V lost 7 bases, J lost 6 bases, and 10 bases lay in between. The CDR3 nucleotides are TGTGCCAGTAAGAGGGTTGGTCAGCCCCAGCATTTT. It is translated as CASKRVGQPQHF.

The rearrangement joins TRBV30 to TRBJ2-3; D is undetermined. CDR3 length: 13 residues. The ends were cut back, 1 base at V and 1 base at J, with 6 bases in the middle. CDR1 and CDR2 (germline): GTSNPN, SVGIG (reference sequence). The CDR3 coding sequence is TGTGCCTGGAGTGGGGTTGGCACAGATACGCAGTATTTT. Translating gives CAWSGVGTDTQYF. The full variable domain, completed using reference TRBV30 and TRBJ2-3, is SQTIHQWPATLVQPVGSPLSLECTVEGTSNPNLYWYRQAAGRGLQLLFYSVGIGQISSEVPQNLSASRPQDRQFILSSKKLLLSDSGFYLCAWSGVGTDTQYFGPGTRLTVL.

The chain is built from TRBV6-5 and TRBJ1-5; no reliable D call. The V gene's germline CDR1 is MNHEY and CDR2 SVGAGI. V was shortened by 5 bases and J by 7 bases, with 12 bases between the two germline ends. The CDR3 totals 13 residues. DNA of the CDR3: TGTGCCAGCAGTCGAGCCGGGATACAGCCCCAGCATTTT. It specifies CASSRAGIQPQHF.

This clone was seen a single time. V is TRBV30 and J is TRBJ1-3, with D uncertain. V was pared by 4 bases and J by 7 bases, with 14 bases between. The CDR3 runs 13 residues. Germline values: CDR1 GTSNPN, CDR2 SVGIG (reference sequence). CDR3 in DNA: TGTGCCTGGAACGGCTACCTAGGTAACACCATATATTTT. This codes for CAWNGYLGNTIYF.

The rearrangement joins TRBV5-3 to TRBJ2-7; TRBD1 or TRBD2 may be the D gene (5 bases each). Being an ORF, TRBV5-3 has a function that is uncertain. The CDR3 sequence is 16 residues long. V shed 4 bases and J shed 2 bases, with 19 bases lying between them. The CDR3 sequence: CARSPASPGTTYEQYF. CDR3 in DNA: TGTGCCAGAAGCCCGGCTTCTCCAGGGACGACCTACGAGCAGTACTTC.

The gene calls are TRBV5-1 and TRBJ2-1, with 9 nucleotides matching TRBD1. Germline V gives CDR1 SGHRS, CDR2 YFSETQ. The V and J ends lost 0 bases and 2 bases, in that order; junction bases with no gene match: 0. The CDR3 loop spans 15 amino acids. The CDR3 loop is CASSLGQGAYNEQFF. CDR3 nucleotides: TGCGCCAGCAGCTTGGGACAGGGGGCCTACAATGAGCAGTTCTTC.

The chain is built from TRBV7-8 and TRBJ1-6; D gene ambiguous. There are 14 residues in the CDR3. The V end was cut by 2 bases, the J end by 7 bases, with 9 bases between. Germline CDR1 is SGHVS and CDR2 is FQNEAQ. The CDR3 bases are TGTGCCAGCAGCTTAACCAAAACCAATTCACCCCTCCACTTT. It encodes CASSLTKTNSPLHF.

Only one count was recorded for this clone. This chain links TRBV27 with TRBJ1-5; TRBD1 might be the D (6 bases). The CDR3 is 15 amino acids. Trimming cost V 0 bases and J 0 bases, with 6 bases left between them. The germline V gene has CDR1 MNHEY and CDR2 SMNVEV (reference sequence). The CDR3 DNA reads as TGTGCCAGCAGTTTATCAGGGGGTAGCAATCAGCCCCAGCATTTT. Translating gives CASSLSGGSNQPQHF.

The rearrangement uses TRBV27 and TRBJ1-5, with 12 bases aligning to TRBD1. The germline V gene has CDR1 MNHEY and CDR2 SMNVEV (reference sequence). Trimming removed 1 base from V and 5 bases from J; junction bases left unmatched: 9. This CDR3 has 18 amino acids. CDR3 DNA sequence: TGTGCCAGCAGTTTATTCTCCGGGACAGGGGGCTTTCATCAGCCCCAGCATTTT. As protein: CASSLFSGTGGFHQPQHF.

In its sample, this clone was seen once. The rearrangement joins TRBV27 to TRBJ1-1; tentative D call: TRBD1 (5 bases). Trimming shortened V by 2 bases and J by 1 base, and 8 bases separated the two germline ends. Per the germline V gene, CDR1 is MNHEY and CDR2 is SMNVEV (reference sequence). The CDR3 length is 14 residues. In DNA form, the CDR3 reads TGTGCCAGCAGTTTAGCAGGGAGGAACACTGAAGCTTTCTTT. As protein: CASSLAGRNTEAFF.

The chain has TRBV7-2 and TRBJ1-5; 7 bases line up with TRBD1. V gave up 1 base and J gave up 0 bases; unmatched junction bases: 9. Germline V gene data show CDR1 as SGHTA and CDR2 as FQGNSA. This CDR3 is built from 18 residues. CDR3 residues: CASSLVWTGSYSNQPQHF. CDR3 DNA: TGTGCCAGCAGCTTAGTGTGGACAGGTTCTTATAGCAATCAGCCCCAGCATTTT.

The CDR3 protein is CAIRTGLAGVRTDTQYF. The CDR3 region has the DNA TGTGCCATCAGGACCGGACTAGCGGGGGTTCGTACAGATACGCAGTATTTT. The genes are TRBV10-3 and TRBJ2-3, with 13 positions matching TRBD2. The CDR3 runs to 17 residues. Germline V gene data show CDR1 as ENHRY and CDR2 as SYGVKD. Trimming took 6 bases from V and 3 from J; bases not matched to a gene: 9.

The chain joins TRBV4-1 to TRBJ2-2; tentatively, D is TRBD1 (6 bases). Per germline, CDR1 MGHRA and CDR2 YSYEKL. With 1 base removed from V and 9 bases from J, the gap between germline ends came to 12 bases. The CDR3 is made up of 14 amino acids. The CDR3 region has the DNA TGCGCCAGCAGCCAAGTGGGGGCGGAAAGGGAGCTGTTTTTT. It is translated as CASSQVGAERELFF.

This chain links TRBV4-1 with TRBJ2-3; TRBD1 aligns across 11 bases. The CDR3 consists of 13 residues. The V and J ends lost 8 bases and 2 bases, in that order; junction bases with no gene match: 0. From germline, CDR1 is MGHRA and CDR2 YSYEKL. The CDR3 bases are TGCGCCAGCGGACAGGGGGCCACAGATACGCAGTATTTT. Its protein product is CASGQGATDTQYF.

The chain has TRBV4-1 and TRBJ1-2, with D perhaps TRBD1 (6 bases). V lost 5 bases to trimming and J lost 5 bases, with 15 bases between them. CDR3 length equals 14 residues. Germline CDR1 reads MGHRA; CDR2 reads YSYEKL. CDR3 DNA: TGCGCCAGCAGCACCGGGACATTGGATTATGGCTACACCTTC. Translated, it gives CASSTGTLDYGYTF.

V usage is TRBV19 and J usage is TRBJ1-1; D not resolved. V was cut by 3 bases and J by 6 bases, with 11 bases left in between. This CDR3 comprises 13 residues. The V gene's germline CDR1 is LNHDA and CDR2 SQIVND (reference sequence). Written as DNA, the CDR3 is TGTGCCAGTAGTATTAACTATCGTCCTGAAGCTTTCTTT. It codes for CASSINYRPEAFF.